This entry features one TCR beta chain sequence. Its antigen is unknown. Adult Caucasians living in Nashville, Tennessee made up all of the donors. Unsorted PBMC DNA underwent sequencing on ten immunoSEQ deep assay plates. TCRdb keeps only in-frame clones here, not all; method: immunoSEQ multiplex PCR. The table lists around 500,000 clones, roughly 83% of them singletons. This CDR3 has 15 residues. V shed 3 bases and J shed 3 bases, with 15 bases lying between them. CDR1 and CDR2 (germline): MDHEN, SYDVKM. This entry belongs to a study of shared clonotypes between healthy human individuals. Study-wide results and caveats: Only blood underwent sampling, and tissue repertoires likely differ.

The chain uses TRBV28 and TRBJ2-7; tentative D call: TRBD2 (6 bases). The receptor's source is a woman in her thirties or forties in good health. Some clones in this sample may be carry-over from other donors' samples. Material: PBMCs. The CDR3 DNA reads TGTGCCAGCAGTTTGTCCGCGGGATATGGCTACGAGCAGTACTTC. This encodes CASSLSAGYGYEQYF. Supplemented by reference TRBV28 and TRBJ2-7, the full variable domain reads DVKVTQSSRYLVKRTGEKVFLECVQDMDHENMFWYRQDPGLGLRLIYFSYDVKMKEKGDIPEGYSVSREKKERFSLILESASTNQTSMYLCASSLSAGYGYEQYFGPGTRLTVT.